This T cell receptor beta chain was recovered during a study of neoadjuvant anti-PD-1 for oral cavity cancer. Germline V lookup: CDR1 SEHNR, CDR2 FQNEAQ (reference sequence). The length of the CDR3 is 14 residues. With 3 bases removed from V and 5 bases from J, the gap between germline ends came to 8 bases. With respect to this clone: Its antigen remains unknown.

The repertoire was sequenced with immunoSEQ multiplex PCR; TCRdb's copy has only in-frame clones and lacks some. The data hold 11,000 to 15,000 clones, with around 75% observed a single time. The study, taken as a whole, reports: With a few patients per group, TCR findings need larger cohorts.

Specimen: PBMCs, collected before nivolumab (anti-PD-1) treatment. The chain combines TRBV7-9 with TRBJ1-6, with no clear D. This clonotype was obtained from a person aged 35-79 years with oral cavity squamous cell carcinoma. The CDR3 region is CASSLWRDNSPLHF. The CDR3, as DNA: TGTGCCAGCAGCTTGTGGAGGGATAATTCACCCCTCCACTTT.